The rows below give T cell receptor beta chains drawn from one sample of a study of blood T cell repertoires in COVID-19. The table came from immunoSEQ multiplex PCR; TCRdb's copy has only in-frame clones and leaves some out. The sample lists roughly 200,000 clones, 84% occurring once. The sample was peripheral blood. The receptor source for this set is a woman aged 80 or older with COVID-19, enrolled during active disease. Each CDR3 is given with its conserved first and last residue. Each record gives: J gene, D gene, V gene, clone size, CDR3 DNA, CDR3 protein. D genes are given only for firm matches. Size values are once, few and many counts, or a class for expanded clones, and some rows have none.

>TRBJ2-3|TRBD2|TRBV6-5|.
TGTGCCAGCCGCCCGCGGGGGGCCACAGATACGCAGTATTTT
CASRPRGATDTQYF
>TRBJ1-3|.|TRBV6-5|once
TGTGCCAGCAGTCCCCCCGGGGTCGGAAACACCATATATTTT
CASSPPGVGNTIYF
>TRBJ2-1|TRBD1|TRBV29-1|few
TGCAGCGTCGGCCTCGGACAGGGGGCGAATGAGCAGTTCTTC
CSVGLGQGANEQFF
>TRBJ1-3|.|TRBV12-5|.
TGTGCTAGTGGTCCCACAGTCTCTGGAAACACCATATATTTT
CASGPTVSGNTIYF
>TRBJ2-1|TRBD1|TRBV2|.
TGTGCCAGCTCAGGGGGTAGGCCTGTCTTGGGAAATGAGCAGTTCTTC
CASSGGRPVLGNEQFF
>TRBJ1-2|.|TRBV5-4|.
TGTGCCAGCAGCCGGGATAGTAACTATGGCTACACCTTC
CASSRDSNYGYTF
>TRBJ1-5|.|TRBV5-1|.
TGCGCCAGCAGCTTGCAGGGTCCAAATCAGCCCCAGCATTTT
CASSLQGPNQPQHF
>TRBJ2-7|TRBD2|TRBV7-2|once
TGTGCCAGCAGCACGGATAGCGGGAGACCTGAGCAGTACTTC
CASSTDSGRPEQYF
>TRBJ1-2|TRBD1|TRBV4-1|.
TGCGCCAGCAGACCCGACAGGGTAGGGAAGGCTGGCTACACCTTC
CASRPDRVGKAGYTF
>TRBJ2-5|.|TRBV11-3|few
TGTGCCAGCAGTACGGGGTCCTTTGGGACCCAGTACTTC
CASSTGSFGTQYF
>TRBJ2-7|TRBD2|TRBV6-5|.
TGTGCCAGCAGTTGGGGGGGCTACGAGCAGTACTTC
CASSWGGYEQYF
>TRBJ2-2|TRBD1|TRBV7-6|few
TGTGCCAGCAGCACCGGACAGGGGGTGGACACCGGGGAGCTGTTTTTT
CASSTGQGVDTGELFF
>TRBJ1-1|.|TRBV28|.
TGTGCCAGCAGTTTAAGGGGCGCAGGGGTGGGTAGCACTGAAGCTTTCTTT
CASSLRGAGVGSTEAFF
>TRBJ2-4|.|TRBV5-6|.
TGTGCCAGCAGCTCACTAAGAGGGAGTTGGTCTGAAAACATTCAGTACTTC
CASSSLRGSWSENIQYF
>TRBJ2-1|.|TRBV2|once
TGTGCCAGCAGTGAAAACACCTACAATGAGCAGTTCTTC
CASSENTYNEQFF
>TRBJ1-6|.|TRBV2|.
TGTGCCAGCAGTGAAGAGAGCTCCTATAATTCACCCCTCCACTTT
CASSEESSYNSPLHF
>TRBJ1-2|.|TRBV28|.
TGTGCCAGCAGTTTATGGGGCGGGAACTATGGCAACACCTTC
CASSLWGGNYGNTF
>TRBJ1-1|.|TRBV18|.
TGTGCCAGCTCACCATCCCTCCAGGCTGAAGCTTTCTTT
CASSPSLQAEAFF
>TRBJ2-2|TRBD1|TRBV6-1|.
TGTGCCAGCAGTGAAAACAGGGGGAACACCGGGGAGCTGTTTTTT
CASSENRGNTGELFF
>TRBJ2-7|TRBD1|TRBV9|.
TGTGCCAGCAGCGTCAGGGGGACGAGCTCCTACGAGCAGTACTTC
CASSVRGTSSYEQYF
>TRBJ2-1|.|TRBV4-1|.
TGCGCCAGCAGCGAAATGACAGGGATACTAGCCAATGAGCAGTTCTTC
CASSEMTGILANEQFF
>TRBJ2-7|TRBD1|TRBV7-3|.
TGTGCCAGCAGCACGACAGGGGGCTACGAGCAGTACTTC
CASSTTGGYEQYF
>TRBJ1-4|TRBD1|TRBV5-1|.
TGCGCCAGCAGCTCCGGACAGGGAAATGAAAAACTGTTTTTT
CASSSGQGNEKLFF
>TRBJ2-7|TRBD1|TRBV20-1|.
TGCAGTGCTACAGGGGGCGGCGAGCAGTACTTC
CSATGGGEQYF
>TRBJ1-5|.|TRBV7-9|.
TGTGCCAGCAGCTCCGCGGGGACCCCTGAGCAGCCCCAGCATTTT
CASSSAGTPEQPQHF
>TRBJ1-6|.|TRBV10-3|once
TGTGCCATCAGTTCCGACAGCGCTAATTCACCCCTCCACTTT
CAISSDSANSPLHF
>TRBJ1-2|.|TRBV5-4|once
TGTGCCAGCAGCTCCGGGACACTTAACTATGGCTACACCTTC
CASSSGTLNYGYTF
>TRBJ1-1|.|TRBV28|.
TGTGCCAGCAGCACCGCTTCTTGGGGGGAGAACACTGAAGCTTTCTTT
CASSTASWGENTEAFF
>TRBJ1-2|.|TRBV6-5|.
TGTGCCAGCAGTTACTCAGCGGGGGGTGTGGTCTATGGCTACACCTTC
CASSYSAGGVVYGYTF
>TRBJ1-6|.|TRBV27|.
TGTGCCAGCAGTGGCACAGTGGATTTAGTGGGCTCACCCCTCCACTTT
CASSGTVDLVGSPLHF
>TRBJ2-1|TRBD2|TRBV4-1|few
TGCGCCAGCAGCCAAGCCGTGACTAGCGCCTATGAGCAGTTCTTC
CASSQAVTSAYEQFF
>TRBJ2-7|TRBD2|TRBV27|.
TGTGCCAGCTCCACGACCGGATGGGGGGGCGAGCAGTACTTC
CASSTTGWGGEQYF
>TRBJ2-7|TRBD1|TRBV11-3|once
TGTGCCAGCAGCTCCCGGACAGGGGACACCTACGAGCAGTACTTC
CASSSRTGDTYEQYF
>TRBJ1-1|TRBD1|TRBV5-1|once
TGCGCCAGCAGCCCCAACACAGGGGGGTATGAAGCTTTCTTT
CASSPNTGGYEAFF
>TRBJ2-1|.|TRBV9|once
TGTGCCAGCAGCCCCAACGCGGGGAATGAGCAGTTCTTC
CASSPNAGNEQFF